Below are 10 T cell receptor beta chains sequenced from a single sample in a study of shared clonotypes between healthy human individuals. Clones were read by immunoSEQ multiplex PCR, and TCRdb kept only the in-frame ones, dropping some. Here the sample spans some 2,000,000 clones, about 95% being singletons. Naive CD8 cells lacked CD45RO, underwent positive selection for CCR7 and left out terminally differentiated effector memory CD45RA+ cells. The sample consisted of naive CD8+ T cells sorted from blood. The receptors originated from a man younger than 30 in good health.

This chain links TRBV4-1 with TRBJ2-1, with 9 bases aligning to TRBD2. The germline gives CDR1 MGHRA, CDR2 YSYEKL. Trimming removed 0 bases from V and 4 bases from J; junction bases left unmatched: 4. The CDR3 runs 16 residues. CDR3 region: CASSQEIAGAYNEQFF. In nucleotides, the CDR3 is TGCGCCAGCAGCCAAGAGATAGCGGGAGCTTACAATGAGCAGTTCTTC.

The chain combines TRBV6-5 with TRBJ2-1; D might be TRBD1 (6 bases). CDR3 length equals 14 residues. With 6 bases removed from V and 4 bases from J, the gap between germline ends came to 13 bases. CDR1 and CDR2 from the germline V gene are MNHEY and SVGAGI. CDR3 in DNA: TGTGCCAGCAGGAACCGGGACACGTACAATGAGCAGTTCTTC. Translation gives CASRNRDTYNEQFF.

Of note for this clone: This sample also contains other DNA sequences that code for the same CDR3. This rearrangement joins TRBV13 to TRBJ2-3, with TRBD2 matching 12 bases. Germline trimming cut 2 bases from V and 4 bases from J; bases unmatched to any gene: 1. CDR3 length: 15 amino acids. Germline V CDR1 and CDR2: PRHDT, FYEKMQ (reference sequence). CDR3 amino acids: CASSLLAGGPDTQYF. The CDR3 DNA follows: TGTGCCAGCAGCTTACTAGCGGGGGGGCCAGATACGCAGTATTTT.

This clone was recorded once. The J gene is TRBJ2-2, the V gene TRBV7-6; possibly TRBD2 for D (5 bases). Germline CDR1 and CDR2: SGHVS and FNYEAQ. Trimming took off 3 bases at V and 7 bases at J, with 6 bases between the two ends. CDR3 length: 12 residues. CDR3: CASSLEVGELFF. In nucleotides, the CDR3 is TGTGCCAGCAGCTTGGAGGTCGGGGAGCTGTTTTTT.

V usage is TRBV15 and J usage is TRBJ2-7; D uncertain. This CDR3 spans 16 amino acids. CDR1 is LNHNV, CDR2 YYDKDF, per germline (reference sequence). V gave up 0 bases and J gave up 0 bases, with 12 bases separating them. The CDR3 coding sequence is TGTGCCACCAGCAGAGATCGGGCATTGAGCTCCTACGAGCAGTACTTC. Protein product: CATSRDRALSSYEQYF.

Details on this clone: In the same sample, other DNA sequences code for this CDR3. The CDR3 coding sequence is TGTGCCAGCAGCCTAGCGGGGGGCACAGATACGCAGTATTTT. Amino acid sequence: CASSLAGGTDTQYF. The V and J genes are TRBV6-5 and TRBJ2-3; TRBD2 matches 10 bases. Germline assignment: CDR1 MNHEY and CDR2 SVGAGI. With 6 bases clipped from V and 1 base from J, the junction kept 1 base outside the gene matches. The CDR3 is 14 residues long.

V usage is TRBV10-3 and J usage is TRBJ2-1; D is possibly TRBD2 (6 bases). The CDR3 is 12 residues long. Trimming cost V 5 bases and J 8 bases, with 10 bases left between them. Germline loops: CDR1 ENHRY, CDR2 SYGVKD. Here the CDR3 DNA reads TGTGCCATCAGTAAGGGAGGACATGAGCAGTTCTTC. This gives the protein CAISKGGHEQFF.

The gene calls are TRBV27 and TRBJ1-6; D unresolved. The germline V gene encodes CDR1 MNHEY and CDR2 SMNVEV (reference sequence). The CDR3 has 17 amino acids. The V end lost 8 bases, the J end lost 0 bases, and 17 bases lay between the germline ends. The DNA of the CDR3 is TGTGCCAGCTCGCCCCTCGGACTAAGCTCCTATAATTCACCCCTCCACTTT. Its translation: CASSPLGLSSYNSPLHF.

CDR3 DNA: TGTGCCAGCAGTCTAAGGGCCCCCTTAGGCGAGCAGTACTTC. It translates to CASSLRAPLGEQYF. J is TRBJ2-7 and V is TRBV27, with no clear D. The CDR3 contains 14 residues. Germline loops: CDR1 MNHEY, CDR2 SMNVEV (reference sequence). The V end lost 5 bases, the J end lost 6 bases, and 17 bases lay between the germline ends.

The rearrangement joins TRBV15 to TRBJ1-2; no reliable D call. CDR3 length equals 16 residues. Trimming stripped 5 bases from V and 4 bases from J, with 20 bases between. CDR1 and CDR2 (germline): LNHNV, YYDKDF (reference sequence). DNA for the CDR3: TGTGCCACCAGCCCGAATCCCCCGGCGCCCGTCTATGGCTACACCTTC. Encoded protein: CATSPNPPAPVYGYTF.